This TCR beta chain emerged from a study of Ad26.COV2.S vaccination and SARS-CoV-2 variants. The data were produced by immunoSEQ multiplex PCR, yet TCRdb's version contains in-frame clones alone and is incomplete. The table lists fewer than 800,000 clones, around 89% of them singletons, with around 1.5% in the top ten. The CDR3 length is 12 residues. Germline V lookup: CDR1 LGHNT, CDR2 FRNRAP. Trimming at V came to 6 bases and at J to 8 bases, leaving 2 bases not matched to a gene. Treatment: roughly 19 received Ad26.COV2.S at low or high dose, single or two shots; roughly five received placebo; per-sample allocation not given. On day 63 after the first injection, vaccine and placebo recipients gave samples.

The chain has TRBV12-5 and TRBJ1-4; 8 nucleotides match TRBD1. The sequenced sample was peripheral blood, obtained in a trial of Ad26.COV2.S vaccine versus placebo. The TCR originated in a person aged 18 to 59 who received the Ad26.COV2.S COVID-19 vaccine or a placebo. The CDR3 region is CASGTGVEKLFF. The CDR3 bases are TGTGCTAGTGGGACAGGGGTCGAAAAACTGTTTTTT.